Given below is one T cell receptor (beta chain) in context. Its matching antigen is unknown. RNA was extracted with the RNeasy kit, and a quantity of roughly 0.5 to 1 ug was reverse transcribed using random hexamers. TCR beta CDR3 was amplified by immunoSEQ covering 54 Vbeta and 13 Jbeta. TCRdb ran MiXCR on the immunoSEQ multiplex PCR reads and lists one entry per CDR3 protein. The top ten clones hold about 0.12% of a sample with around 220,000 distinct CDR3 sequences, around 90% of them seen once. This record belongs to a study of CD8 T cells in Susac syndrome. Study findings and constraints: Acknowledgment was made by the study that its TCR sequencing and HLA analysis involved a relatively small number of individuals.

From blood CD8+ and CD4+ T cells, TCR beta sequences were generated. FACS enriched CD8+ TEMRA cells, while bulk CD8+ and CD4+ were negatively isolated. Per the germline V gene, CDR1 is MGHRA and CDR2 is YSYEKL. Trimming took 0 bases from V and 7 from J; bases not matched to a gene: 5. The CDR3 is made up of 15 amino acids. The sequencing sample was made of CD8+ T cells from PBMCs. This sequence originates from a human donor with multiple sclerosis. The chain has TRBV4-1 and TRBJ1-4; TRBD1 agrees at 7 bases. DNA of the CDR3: TGCGCCAGCAGCCAAGAAGAACGGGACAGTGAAAAACTGTTTTTT. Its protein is CASSQEERDSEKLFF.